The present TCR beta chain was sequenced within a study of human T cells and chemical hapten exposure. Documented time point: patch test 2, 6 weeks after DPC sensitization. Treatment of the sample: therapeutic diphenylcyclopropenone sensitization with weekly scalp DPC. TCRdb re-called the RACE reads with MiXCR, one entry per CDR3 protein. The table records tens of thousands of distinct CDR3 sequences, 10% of them present only once. Many counts were recorded for this clonotype. The CDR3 loop spans 14 amino acids. V lost 2 bases and J 10 bases, leaving 14 bases between the germline ends. Germline V gene sequence: CDR1 KGHSH, CDR2 LQKENI.

The chain uses TRBV18 and TRBJ1-4; perhaps TRBD1 as D (5 bases). This sequence originates from a young woman with alopecia areata. Some clones in this sample may be carry-over from other donors' samples. Sequencing was performed on whole blood, taken in connection with sensitization to the hapten diphenylcyclopropenone (DPC). CDR3 protein: CASSPSTVMGKLFF. CDR3 sequence (DNA): TGTGCCAGCTCACCATCGACAGTAATGGGAAAACTGTTTTTT.